These 22 T cell receptor beta chains were sequenced from one sample in a study of blood T cell repertoires in COVID-19. Using immunoSEQ multiplex PCR, the repertoire was profiled, and TCRdb retains in-frame clones only, with some absent. The table records around 97,000 clones, roughly 87% of them present only once. The source material was peripheral blood. Every receptor here comes from a man aged 45-60 years in a cohort sampled during active COVID-19.

This clone has only a few counts. The chain is built from TRBV4-1 and TRBJ1-1; tentative D call: TRBD1 (5 bases). The ends were cut back, 1 base at V and 6 bases at J, with 21 bases in the middle. The CDR3 is 17 amino acids. CDR1 is MGHRA, CDR2 YSYEKL, per germline. The CDR3 region is CASSQVDLGLNNAEAFF. The CDR3, as DNA: TGCGCCAGCAGCCAAGTCGATTTGGGACTGAACAACGCTGAAGCTTTCTTT.

The chain links TRBV19 to TRBJ1-5; 7 bases are shared with TRBD1. The CDR3 length is 14 residues. V shed 7 bases, J shed 3 bases, and the junction held 6 bases outside the gene matches. Germline assignment: CDR1 LNHDA and CDR2 SQIVND (reference sequence). The CDR3: CASTLGQNNQPQHF. The DNA of the CDR3 is TGTGCCAGTACCTTGGGACAGAACAATCAGCCCCAGCATTTT.

V and J are TRBV7-8 and TRBJ2-1; maybe TRBD2 (6 bases). Between the trimmed V and J ends, which lost 0 bases and 3 bases, there was a span of 9 bases. The germline CDR1 and CDR2 sequences are SGHVS and FQNEAQ. The CDR3 runs to 15 residues. The CDR3 DNA follows: TGTGCCAGCAGCTTAGCGTGGGGGGTCTACAATGAGCAGTTCTTC. Protein: CASSLAWGVYNEQFF.

The chain has TRBV9 and TRBJ1-6; D perhaps matches TRBD1 (5 bases). V gave up 0 bases and J gave up 7 bases, with 8 bases separating them. CDR3 length equals 14 residues. Germline lookup yields CDR1 SGDLS and CDR2 YYNGEE. In DNA, the CDR3 is TGTGCCAGCAGCGTAGGCCAGGGCAATTCACCCCTCCACTTT. Protein product: CASSVGQGNSPLHF.

The gene calls are TRBV27 and TRBJ2-3; maybe TRBD2 (6 bases). CDR1 and CDR2 (germline): MNHEY, SMNVEV (reference sequence). The CDR3 consists of 14 residues. V lost 6 bases to trimming and J lost 0 bases, with 10 bases between them. The CDR3: CASSPGDSTDTQYF. In DNA form, the CDR3 reads TGTGCCAGCAGCCCGGGGGATAGCACAGATACGCAGTATTTT.

The genes are TRBV11-3 and TRBJ1-1; D is unclear. This CDR3 is built from 14 residues. CDR1 is SGHNT and CDR2 is YENEEA in the germline V gene. V lost 6 bases, J lost 4 bases, and 15 bases lay in between. As DNA, the CDR3 is TGTGCCAGCAGTATGGGTGGGTCTAGCACTGAAGCTTTCTTT. Translating gives CASSMGGSSTEAFF.

Here the CDR3 reads CASSQVARSDTQYF. The CDR3 DNA follows: TGTGCCAGCAGCCAAGTCGCTAGGTCAGATACGCAGTATTTT. The V and J genes are TRBV3-1 (or the pseudogene TRBV3-2) and TRBJ2-3; D is unresolved. Germline assignment: CDR1 LGHDT and CDR2 YNNKEL (reference sequence). The CDR3 spans 14 residues. Trimming removed 1 base from V and 4 bases from J, with 9 bases in between.

The V and J genes are TRBV28 and TRBJ1-2; 11 bases map to TRBD1. V lost 5 bases to trimming and J lost 5 bases; unmatched junction nucleotides: 4. The CDR3 extends over 14 amino acids. Germline lookup yields CDR1 MDHEN and CDR2 SYDVKM. This chain's CDR3 is CASSGQGARYGYTF. The CDR3 DNA reads TGTGCCAGCAGTGGACAGGGGGCGCGGTATGGCTACACCTTC.

V gene TRBV19 combines with J gene TRBJ1-3; D is uncertain. The CDR3 has 13 amino acids. V was pared by 5 bases and J by 4 bases, with 9 bases between. CDR1 LNHDA and CDR2 SQIVND come from the germline V gene (reference sequence). The CDR3 DNA sequence: TGTGCCAGTAGTTCCAAGCACGGAAACACCATATATTTT. Encoded protein: CASSSKHGNTIYF.

This chain uses TRBV7-2 with TRBJ1-1; TRBD1 matches at 8 bases. Germline CDR1 and CDR2: SGHTA and FQGNSA. The CDR3 consists of 16 residues. After removal of 4 bases from V and 5 bases from J, the junction contained 12 bases not matched to a gene. The CDR3 DNA reads TGTGCCAGCAGCTCTCGATATGGACAGGGTTGGACTGAAGCTTTCTTT. Its translation is CASSSRYGQGWTEAFF.

V is TRBV7-2 and J is TRBJ2-3; D possibly corresponds to TRBD2 (5 bases). The V gene lost 2 bases and the J gene lost 3 bases, with 12 bases spanning the gap. Germline CDR1 and CDR2: SGHTA and FQGNSA. The CDR3 is made up of 15 amino acids. The DNA for the CDR3 is TGTGCCAGCAGCTTATACCGGGGTCTGACAGATACGCAGTATTTT. Translated, it gives CASSLYRGLTDTQYF.

This clone was detected only a few times. The chain uses TRBV27 and TRBJ1-1; 7 bases match TRBD1. CDR3 length: 17 residues. The V gene end was trimmed by 6 bases and the J gene end by 1 base; junction bases not matched to a gene: 14. Germline CDR1 and CDR2: MNHEY and SMNVEV (reference sequence). This CDR3 is CASRSRGGLRTNTEAFF. The DNA of the CDR3 is TGTGCCAGCAGATCTCGAGGGGGCCTCCGGACGAACACTGAAGCTTTCTTT.

The V call is TRBV5-4, the J call TRBJ2-2; TRBD2 matches at 10 bases. The CDR3 spans 15 residues. The germline V gene encodes CDR1 SGHNT and CDR2 YYREEE (reference sequence). V was clipped by 4 bases and J by 6 bases; unmatched bases: 6. The CDR3 coding sequence is TGTGCCAGCAGCGAGGGGGGGACTAGCGCCGGGGAGCTGTTTTTT. It encodes CASSEGGTSAGELFF.

The chain couples TRBV10-3 to TRBJ1-1; D gene uncertain. CDR1 is ENHRY and CDR2 is SYGVKD in the germline V gene. V was cut by 5 bases and J by 0 bases, with 16 bases left in between. The CDR3 runs to 16 residues. CDR3 bases: TGTGCCATCAGTATATCCCAGACTTTTATGAACACTGAAGCTTTCTTT. Translating it yields CAISISQTFMNTEAFF.

J is TRBJ2-2 and V is TRBV11-3; tentative D call: TRBD1 (6 bases). V was shortened by 5 bases and J by 5 bases, with 12 bases between the two germline ends. The CDR3 runs 14 residues. Germline V lookup: CDR1 SGHNT, CDR2 YENEEA. The CDR3 loop reads CASSLKTGTGELFF. The CDR3 DNA is TGTGCCAGCAGCCTAAAGACAGGAACCGGGGAGCTGTTTTTT.

The chain has TRBV7-9 and TRBJ1-5, with D hard to call. Trimming left V 0 bases short and J 4 bases short, with 16 bases between. The CDR3 covers 17 residues. Germline CDR1 and CDR2: SEHNR and FQNEAQ (reference sequence). CDR3 loop: CASSLAVMATGNQPQHF. CDR3 DNA: TGTGCCAGCAGCTTAGCAGTCATGGCGACGGGTAATCAGCCCCAGCATTTT. The full variable domain, completed using reference TRBV7-9 and TRBJ1-5, is DTGVSQNPRHKITKRGQNVTFRCDPISEHNRLYWYRQTLGQGPEFLTYFQNEAQLEKSRLLSDRFSAERPKGSFSTLEIQRTEQGDSAMYLCASSLAVMATGNQPQHFGDGTRLSIL.

CDR3 region: CASSLDSYSGTTNYGYTF. In DNA, the CDR3 is TGTGCCAGCAGCTTGGATAGTTATAGCGGGACAACTAACTATGGCTACACCTTC. The rearrangement uses TRBV5-5 and TRBJ1-2; weak D call: TRBD1 (6 bases). Germline V gene lookup returns CDR1 SGHKS and CDR2 YYEKEE (reference sequence). This CDR3 contains 18 residues. V lost 0 bases, J lost 0 bases, and 18 bases lay in between.

The chain couples TRBV19 to TRBJ2-2; 9 bases match TRBD1. Germline-derived CDR1 and CDR2 are LNHDA and SQIVND (reference sequence). The V segment lost 4 bases and the J segment 8 bases; nucleotides outside the gene matches: 2. The CDR3 is made up of 13 amino acids. The CDR3 sequence: CASSRDRVGELFF. Written as DNA, the CDR3 is TGTGCCAGTAGTAGGGACAGGGTAGGGGAGCTGTTTTTT.

The rearrangement joins TRBV4-2 to TRBJ1-2; D uncertain. This CDR3 region has 14 residues. The V and J ends lost 0 bases and 8 bases respectively, with 13 bases between them. Germline V CDR1 and CDR2: LGHNA, YNFKEQ. For the CDR3, the DNA is TGTGCCAGCAGCCAAGAAGCGGAGACCTTGGGCTACACCTTC. Residues: CASSQEAETLGYTF.

This sequence joins TRBV6-5 and TRBJ2-7, with TRBD1 identical over 7 bases. The CDR3 spans 13 residues. V gave up 6 bases and J gave up 6 bases; unmatched junction bases: 8. The germline V gene encodes CDR1 MNHEY and CDR2 SVGAGI. The CDR3 spells CASSKTGPLEQYF. The CDR3 coding sequence is TGTGCCAGCAGCAAGACAGGGCCCCTCGAGCAGTACTTC.

This sequence joins TRBV18 and TRBJ2-5, with D possibly TRBD2 on 6 matching bases. The CDR3 totals 15 residues. Trimming took 3 bases from V and 2 from J, leaving 13 bases between them. Germline assignment: CDR1 KGHSH and CDR2 LQKENI. CDR3 protein: CASSPGGDGQETQYF. The CDR3 DNA is TGTGCCAGCTCACCCGGCGGGGACGGGCAAGAGACCCAGTACTTC.

Of note for this clone: Lacking the conserved final phenylalanine or tryptophan, this CDR3 likely reflects a read error. It is unclear where the CDR3 begins or ends on the DNA, so no DNA is shown, and the CDR3 is as TCRdb lists it. The V and J genes are TRBV7-6 and TRBJ1-1; TRBD1, the table's D call, lacks a check against the DNA. Germline V gene lookup returns CDR1 SGHVS and CDR2 FNYEAQ. The CDR3 is 16 amino acids in total, end residues counted. CDR3 residues: CASSLDTHEQGIPLYL.